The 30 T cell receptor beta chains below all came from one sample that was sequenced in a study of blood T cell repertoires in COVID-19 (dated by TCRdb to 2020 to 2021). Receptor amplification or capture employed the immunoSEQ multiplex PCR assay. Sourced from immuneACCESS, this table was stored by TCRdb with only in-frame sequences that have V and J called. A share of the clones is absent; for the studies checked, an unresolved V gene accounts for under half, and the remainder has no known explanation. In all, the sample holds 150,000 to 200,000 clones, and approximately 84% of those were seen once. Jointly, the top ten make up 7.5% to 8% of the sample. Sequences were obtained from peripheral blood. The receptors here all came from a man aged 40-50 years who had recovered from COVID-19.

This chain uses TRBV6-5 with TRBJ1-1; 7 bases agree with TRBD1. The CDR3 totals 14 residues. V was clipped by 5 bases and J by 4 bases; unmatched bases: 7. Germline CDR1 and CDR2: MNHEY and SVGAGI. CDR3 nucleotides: TGTGCCAGCAGTCGGGACAGCCTGGGCACTGAAGCTTTCTTT. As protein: CASSRDSLGTEAFF.

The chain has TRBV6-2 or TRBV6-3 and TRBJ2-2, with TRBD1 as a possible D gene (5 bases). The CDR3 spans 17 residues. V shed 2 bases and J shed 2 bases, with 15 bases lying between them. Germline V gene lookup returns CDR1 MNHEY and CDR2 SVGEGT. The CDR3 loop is CASSYESGQGNTGELFF. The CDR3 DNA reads TGTGCCAGCAGTTACGAGTCTGGACAAGGAAACACCGGGGAGCTGTTTTTT.

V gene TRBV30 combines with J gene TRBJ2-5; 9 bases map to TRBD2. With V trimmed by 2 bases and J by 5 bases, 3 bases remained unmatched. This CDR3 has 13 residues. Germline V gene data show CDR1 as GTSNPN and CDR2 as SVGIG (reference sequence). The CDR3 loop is CAWSLGLAETQYF. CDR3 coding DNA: TGTGCCTGGAGTCTAGGACTAGCGGAGACCCAGTACTTC.

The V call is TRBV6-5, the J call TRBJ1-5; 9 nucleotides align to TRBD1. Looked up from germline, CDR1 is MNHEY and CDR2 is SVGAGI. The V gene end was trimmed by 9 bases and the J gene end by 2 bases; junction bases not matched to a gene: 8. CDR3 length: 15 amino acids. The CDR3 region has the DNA TGTGCCAGATTTATCGGGACAGGGCGCAATCAGCCCCAGCATTTT. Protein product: CARFIGTGRNQPQHF.

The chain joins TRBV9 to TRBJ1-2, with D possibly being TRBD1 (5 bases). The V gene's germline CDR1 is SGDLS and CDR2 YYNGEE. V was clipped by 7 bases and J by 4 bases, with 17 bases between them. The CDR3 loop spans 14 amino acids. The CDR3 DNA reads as TGTGCCAGCCGCTCTGGGGGGAACATCTATGGCTACACCTTC. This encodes CASRSGGNIYGYTF.

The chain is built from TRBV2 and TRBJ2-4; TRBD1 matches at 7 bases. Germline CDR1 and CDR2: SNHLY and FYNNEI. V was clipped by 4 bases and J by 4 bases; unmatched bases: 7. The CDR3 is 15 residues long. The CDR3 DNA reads TGTGCCAGCAGTGGGGACAGTGGATCAAAAAACATTCAGTACTTC. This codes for CASSGDSGSKNIQYF.

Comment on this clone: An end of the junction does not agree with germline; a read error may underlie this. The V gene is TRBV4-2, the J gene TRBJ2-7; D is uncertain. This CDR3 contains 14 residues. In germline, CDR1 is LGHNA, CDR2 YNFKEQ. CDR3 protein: CASSQSRQSYEQYF. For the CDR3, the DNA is TGTGCCAGCAGCCAATCCAGACAATCCTACGAGCAATACTTC.

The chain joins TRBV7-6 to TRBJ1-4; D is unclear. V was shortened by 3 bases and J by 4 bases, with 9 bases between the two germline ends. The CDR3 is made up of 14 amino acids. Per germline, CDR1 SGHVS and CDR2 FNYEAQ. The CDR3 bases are TGTGCCAGCAGCTTGACTCAGTATAATGAAAAACTGTTTTTT. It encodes CASSLTQYNEKLFF.

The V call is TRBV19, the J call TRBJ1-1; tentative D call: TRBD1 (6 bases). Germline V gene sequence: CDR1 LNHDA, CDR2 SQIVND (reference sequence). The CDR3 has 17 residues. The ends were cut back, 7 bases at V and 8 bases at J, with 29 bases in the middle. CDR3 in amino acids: CASNNREITRGTTEAFF. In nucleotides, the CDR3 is TGTGCCAGTAATAACAGAGAGATCACCCGAGGGACAACCGAAGCTTTCTTT.

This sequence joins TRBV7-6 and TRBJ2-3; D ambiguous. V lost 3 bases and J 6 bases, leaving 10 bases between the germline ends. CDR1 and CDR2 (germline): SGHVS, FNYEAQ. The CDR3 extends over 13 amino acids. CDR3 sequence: CASSLAPLDTQYF. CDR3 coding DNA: TGTGCCAGCAGCTTGGCCCCCTTGGATACGCAGTATTTT.

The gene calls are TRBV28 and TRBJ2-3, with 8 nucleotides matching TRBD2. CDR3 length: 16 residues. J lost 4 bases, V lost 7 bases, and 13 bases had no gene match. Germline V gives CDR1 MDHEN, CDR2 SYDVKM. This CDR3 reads CASTPVGSGTPDTQYF. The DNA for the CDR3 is TGTGCCAGCACCCCTGTTGGTAGCGGGACCCCAGATACGCAGTATTTT.

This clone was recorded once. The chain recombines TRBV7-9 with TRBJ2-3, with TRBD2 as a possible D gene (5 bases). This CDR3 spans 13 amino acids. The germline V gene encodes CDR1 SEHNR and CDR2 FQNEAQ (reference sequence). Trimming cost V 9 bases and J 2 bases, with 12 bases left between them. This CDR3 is CARTDGNTDTQYF. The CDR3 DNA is TGTGCCAGAACCGACGGGAACACAGATACGCAGTATTTT.

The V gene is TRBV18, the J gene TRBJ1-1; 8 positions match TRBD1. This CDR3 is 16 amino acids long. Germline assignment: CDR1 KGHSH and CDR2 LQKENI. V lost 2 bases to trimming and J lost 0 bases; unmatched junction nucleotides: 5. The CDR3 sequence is CASSPRPGGVNTEAFF. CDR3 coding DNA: TGTGCCAGCTCACCAAGGCCAGGGGGCGTGAACACTGAAGCTTTCTTT.

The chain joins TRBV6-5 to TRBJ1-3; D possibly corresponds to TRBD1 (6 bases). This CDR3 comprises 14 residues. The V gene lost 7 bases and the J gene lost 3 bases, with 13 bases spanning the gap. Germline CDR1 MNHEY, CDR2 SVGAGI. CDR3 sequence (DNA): TGTGCCAGCAACCCTACAGGGATTGGAAACACCATATATTTT. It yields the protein CASNPTGIGNTIYF.

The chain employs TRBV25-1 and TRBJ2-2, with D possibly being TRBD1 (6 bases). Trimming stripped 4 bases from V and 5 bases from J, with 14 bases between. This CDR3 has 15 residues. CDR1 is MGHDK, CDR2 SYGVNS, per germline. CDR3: CASSGYPQGTGELFF. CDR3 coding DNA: TGTGCCAGCAGTGGCTACCCACAGGGAACCGGGGAGCTGTTTTTT.

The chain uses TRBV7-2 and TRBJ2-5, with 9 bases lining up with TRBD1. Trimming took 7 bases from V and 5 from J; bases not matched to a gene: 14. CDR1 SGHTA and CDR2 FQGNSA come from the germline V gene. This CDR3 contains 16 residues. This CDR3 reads CASNNHEQGALETQYF. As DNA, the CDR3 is TGTGCCAGCAACAATCACGAACAGGGGGCGTTGGAGACCCAGTACTTC.

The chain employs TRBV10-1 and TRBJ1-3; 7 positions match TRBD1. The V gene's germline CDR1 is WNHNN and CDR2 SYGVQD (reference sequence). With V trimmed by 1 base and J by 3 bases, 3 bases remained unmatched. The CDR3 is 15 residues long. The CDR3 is CASSEFQGVGNTIYF. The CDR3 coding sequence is TGCGCCAGCAGTGAGTTCCAGGGGGTTGGAAACACCATATATTTT.

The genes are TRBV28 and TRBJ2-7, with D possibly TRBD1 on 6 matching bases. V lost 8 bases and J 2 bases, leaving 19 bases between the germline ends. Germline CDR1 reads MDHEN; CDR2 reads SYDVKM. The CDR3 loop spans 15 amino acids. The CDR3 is CASLSGAREPYEQYF. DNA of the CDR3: TGTGCCAGCCTATCAGGGGCGCGAGAGCCCTACGAGCAGTACTTC.

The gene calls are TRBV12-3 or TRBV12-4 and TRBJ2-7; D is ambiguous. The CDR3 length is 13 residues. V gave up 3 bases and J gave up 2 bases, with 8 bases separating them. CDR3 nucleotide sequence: TGTGCCAGCAGTTTTACAGAGACCTACGAGCAGTACTTC. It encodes CASSFTETYEQYF.

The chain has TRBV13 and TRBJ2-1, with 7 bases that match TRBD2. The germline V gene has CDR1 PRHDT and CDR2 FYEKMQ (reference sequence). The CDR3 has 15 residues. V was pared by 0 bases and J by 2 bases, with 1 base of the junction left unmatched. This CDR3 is CASSLGRGAYNEQFF. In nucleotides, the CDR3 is TGTGCCAGCAGCTTAGGCCGGGGGGCCTACAATGAGCAGTTCTTC. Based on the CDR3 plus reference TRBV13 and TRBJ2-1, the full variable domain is AAGVIQSPRHLIKEKRETATLKCYPIPRHDTVYWYQQGPGQDPQFLISFYEKMQSDKGSIPDRFSAQQFSDYHSELNMSSLELGDSALYFCASSLGRGAYNEQFFGPGTRLTVL.

CDR3 sequence reads: CASSHLAGVRETQYF. The CDR3 nucleotides read TGTGCCAGCAGCCACCTAGCGGGAGTTCGAGAGACCCAGTACTTC. The V call is TRBV7-9, the J call TRBJ2-5, with 10 bases that match TRBD2. The germline gives CDR1 SEHNR, CDR2 FQNEAQ (reference sequence). The CDR3 covers 15 residues. J gave up 4 bases and V 5 bases, and 7 bases lay outside the gene matches.

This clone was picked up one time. This CDR3 reads CASSKARDCRGGHYGYTF. The CDR3 DNA sequence: TGTGCCAGCAGCAAAGCGCGGGACTGTAGGGGTGGTCACTATGGCTACACCTTC. The J gene is TRBJ1-2, the V gene TRBV21-1. TRBV21-1 is an annotated pseudogene. The CDR3 contains 18 residues.

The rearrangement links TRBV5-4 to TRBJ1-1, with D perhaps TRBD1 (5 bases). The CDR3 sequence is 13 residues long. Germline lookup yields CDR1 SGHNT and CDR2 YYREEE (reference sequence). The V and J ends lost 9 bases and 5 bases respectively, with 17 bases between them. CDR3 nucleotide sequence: TGTGCCACCTGGAGCCGGGGGGGGACTGAAGCTTTCTTT. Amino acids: CATWSRGGTEAFF.

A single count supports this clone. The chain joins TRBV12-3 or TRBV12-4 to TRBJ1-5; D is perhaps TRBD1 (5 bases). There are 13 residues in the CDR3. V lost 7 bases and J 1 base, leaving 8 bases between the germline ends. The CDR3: CASTSGSNQPQHF. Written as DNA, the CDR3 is TGTGCCAGCACTTCAGGGAGCAATCAGCCCCAGCATTTT.

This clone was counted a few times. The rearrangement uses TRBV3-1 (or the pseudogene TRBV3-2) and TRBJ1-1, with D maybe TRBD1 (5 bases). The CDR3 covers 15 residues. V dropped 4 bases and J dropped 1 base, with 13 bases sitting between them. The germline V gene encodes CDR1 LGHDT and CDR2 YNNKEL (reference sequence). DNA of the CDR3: TGTGCCAGCAGCCCCGACAGATTAAAGAACACTGAAGCTTTCTTT. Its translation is CASSPDRLKNTEAFF.

CDR3 loop: CASSTVIQETQYF. The CDR3 DNA reads as TGTGCCAGCAGTACAGTGATCCAAGAGACCCAGTACTTC. The chain is built from TRBV5-6 and TRBJ2-5; no clear D gene. Per the germline V gene, CDR1 is SGHDT and CDR2 is YYEEEE. Trimming removed 5 bases from V and 1 base from J, with 9 bases in between. The CDR3 totals 13 residues.

The CDR3 DNA is TGTGCCAGCAGACTTCAGGGTGGCACAGATACGCAGTATTTT. This codes for CASRLQGGTDTQYF. This chain joins TRBV6-5 and TRBJ2-3; D perhaps matches TRBD1 (5 bases). The CDR3 consists of 14 residues. Trimming removed 6 bases from V and 1 base from J, with 11 bases in between. Germline assignment: CDR1 MNHEY and CDR2 SVGAGI.

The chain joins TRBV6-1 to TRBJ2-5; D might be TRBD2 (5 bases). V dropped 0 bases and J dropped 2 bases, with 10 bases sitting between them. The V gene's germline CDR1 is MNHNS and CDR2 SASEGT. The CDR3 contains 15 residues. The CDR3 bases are TGTGCCAGCAGTGAAGCCGGCGGGCAGCAAGAGACCCAGTACTTC. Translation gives CASSEAGGQQETQYF.

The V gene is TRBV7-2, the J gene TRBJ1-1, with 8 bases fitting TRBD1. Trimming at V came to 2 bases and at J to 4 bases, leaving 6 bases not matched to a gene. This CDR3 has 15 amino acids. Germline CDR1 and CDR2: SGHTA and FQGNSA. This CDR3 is CASSLNQGAPTEAFF. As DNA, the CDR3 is TGTGCCAGCAGCTTAAATCAGGGGGCGCCCACTGAAGCTTTCTTT.

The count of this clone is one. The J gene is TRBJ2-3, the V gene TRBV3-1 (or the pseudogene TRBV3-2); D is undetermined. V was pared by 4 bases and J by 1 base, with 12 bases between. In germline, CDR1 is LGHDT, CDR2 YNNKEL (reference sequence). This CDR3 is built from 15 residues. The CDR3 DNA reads TGTGCCAGCAGCCCTCTAGAGTCTGGCACAGATACGCAGTATTTT. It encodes CASSPLESGTDTQYF.